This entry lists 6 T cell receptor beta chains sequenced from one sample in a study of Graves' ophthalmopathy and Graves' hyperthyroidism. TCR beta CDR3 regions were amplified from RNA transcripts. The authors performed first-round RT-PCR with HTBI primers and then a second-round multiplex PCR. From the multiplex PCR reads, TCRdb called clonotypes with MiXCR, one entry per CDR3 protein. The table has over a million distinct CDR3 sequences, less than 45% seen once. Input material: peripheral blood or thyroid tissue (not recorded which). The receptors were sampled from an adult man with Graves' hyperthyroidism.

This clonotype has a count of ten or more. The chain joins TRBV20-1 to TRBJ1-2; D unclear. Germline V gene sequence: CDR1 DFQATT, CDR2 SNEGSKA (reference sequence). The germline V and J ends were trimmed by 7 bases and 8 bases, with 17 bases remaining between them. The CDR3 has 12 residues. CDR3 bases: TGCAGTGTGTACTACCTCGCCGGCGGCTACACCTTC. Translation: CSVYYLAGGYTF.

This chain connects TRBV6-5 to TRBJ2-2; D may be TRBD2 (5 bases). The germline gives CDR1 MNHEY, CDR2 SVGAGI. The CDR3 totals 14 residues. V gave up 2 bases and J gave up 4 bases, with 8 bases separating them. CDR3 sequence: CASSYVRVTGELFF. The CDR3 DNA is TGTGCCAGCAGTTACGTGAGGGTCACCGGGGAGCTGTTTTTT.

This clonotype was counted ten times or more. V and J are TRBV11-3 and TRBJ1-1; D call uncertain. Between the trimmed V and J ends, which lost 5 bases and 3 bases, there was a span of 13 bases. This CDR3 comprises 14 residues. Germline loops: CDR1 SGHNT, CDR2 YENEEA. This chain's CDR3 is CASSVSQAHTEAFF. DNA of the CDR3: TGTGCCAGCAGCGTCAGTCAGGCGCACACTGAAGCTTTCTTT.

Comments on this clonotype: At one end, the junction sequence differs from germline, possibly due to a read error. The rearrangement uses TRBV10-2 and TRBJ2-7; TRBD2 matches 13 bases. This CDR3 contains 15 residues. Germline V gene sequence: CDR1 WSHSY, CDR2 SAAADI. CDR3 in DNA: TGTGCCAGCAGCCCCCGACTAGCGGGAGGAACCGAGCAGTACTTC. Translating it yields CASSPRLAGGTEQYF.

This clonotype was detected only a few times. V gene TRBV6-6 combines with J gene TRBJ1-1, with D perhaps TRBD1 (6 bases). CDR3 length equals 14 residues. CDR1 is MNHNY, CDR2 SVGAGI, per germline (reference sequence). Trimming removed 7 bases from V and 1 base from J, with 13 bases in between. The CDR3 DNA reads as TGTGCCAGCAACCTCAGGGGAGCGAACACTGAAGCTTTCTTT. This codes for CASNLRGANTEAFF.

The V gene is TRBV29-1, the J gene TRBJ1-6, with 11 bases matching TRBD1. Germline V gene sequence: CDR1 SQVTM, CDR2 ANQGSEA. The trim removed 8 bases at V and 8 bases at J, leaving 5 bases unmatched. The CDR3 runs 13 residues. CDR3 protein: CSSSGQGDSPLHF. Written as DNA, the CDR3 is TGCAGCAGTTCGGGACAGGGGGATTCACCCCTCCACTTT. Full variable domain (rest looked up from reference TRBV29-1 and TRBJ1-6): SAVISQKPSRDICQRGTSLTIQCQVDSQVTMMFWYRQQPGQSLTLIATANQGSEATYESGFVIDKFPISRPNLTFSTLTVSNMSPEDSSIYLCSSSGQGDSPLHFGNGTRLTVT.